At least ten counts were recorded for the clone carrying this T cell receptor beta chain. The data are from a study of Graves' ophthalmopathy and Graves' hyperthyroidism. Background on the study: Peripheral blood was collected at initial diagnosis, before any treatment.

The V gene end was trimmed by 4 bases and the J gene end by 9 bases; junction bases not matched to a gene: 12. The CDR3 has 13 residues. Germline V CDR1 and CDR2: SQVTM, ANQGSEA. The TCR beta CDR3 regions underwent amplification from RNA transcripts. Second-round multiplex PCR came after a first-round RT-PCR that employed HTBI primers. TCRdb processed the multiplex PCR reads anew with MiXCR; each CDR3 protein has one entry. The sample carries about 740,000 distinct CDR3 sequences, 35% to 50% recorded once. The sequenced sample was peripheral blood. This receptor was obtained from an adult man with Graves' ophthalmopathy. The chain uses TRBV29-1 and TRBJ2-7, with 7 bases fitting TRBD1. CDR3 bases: TGCAGCGTTGTTGTATTTCCGGGACAGAGGCAGTACTTC. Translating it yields CSVVVFPGQRQYF.